This T cell receptor beta chain stems from a study of cytomegalovirus exposure and HLA in healthy donors. The study's findings and limits: As a later analysis showed, a missense DCLRE1C variant was linked to trimming of TCR beta V- and J-genes. Versus the roughly 700-donor mean, an Asian-associated ancestry cluster reportedly showed fewer N-insertions in a later analysis.

The PCR was carried out with 60 Vbeta primers and 13 Jbeta primers. The table came from immunoSEQ multiplex PCR; TCRdb's copy has only in-frame clones and leaves some out. The table has about 41,000 clones, approximately 81% seen once; the top ten hold about 2.9%. Turning to this clone: Its specificity is not known.

The CDR3 runs to 12 residues. In germline, CDR1 is SGHVS, CDR2 FQNEAQ. Trimming removed 0 bases from V and 8 bases from J, with 7 bases in between. The TCR was taken from a man aged 45-60 years in good health and CMV-seronegative. Sequencing used PBMCs. The rearrangement joins TRBV7-8 to TRBJ1-2, with D possibly being TRBD1 (6 bases). The CDR3 spells CASSLAGGGYTF. Written as DNA, the CDR3 is TGTGCCAGCAGCTTAGCAGGGGGAGGCTACACCTTC.